These 6 T cell receptor beta chains originate from one sample sequenced in a study of cytomegalovirus exposure and HLA in healthy donors (dated by TCRdb to about 2017). The method was the immunoSEQ multiplex PCR assay. For the multiplex PCR, a mixture combining 60 forward primers for TCR Vbeta segments and 13 reverse primers for TCR Jbeta segments was used. TCRdb re-hosts the immuneACCESS table, in-frame sequences only. Its copies lack some clones; in the studies checked, an unresolved V gene accounts for under half of them, and the cause for the rest is not known. In this sample the table shows some 170,000 clones, roughly 80% of which occur a single time. 3.7% of the sample is in the top ten clones. Sequencing was performed on PBMCs. The source is a man in his thirties or forties in good health and CMV-seropositive.

This chain joins TRBV4-3 and TRBJ2-2, with D perhaps TRBD2 (5 bases). Looked up from germline, CDR1 is LGHNA and CDR2 is YSLEER. With 0 bases removed from V and 6 bases from J, the gap between germline ends came to 14 bases. The CDR3 consists of 16 residues. CDR3 nucleotides: TGCGCCAGCAGCCAAGATCCCCCCGGGAATCCCGGGGAGCTGTTTTTT. Amino acids: CASSQDPPGNPGELFF.

The chain recombines TRBV6-1 with TRBJ2-7, with D maybe TRBD2 (6 bases). Germline V lookup: CDR1 MNHNS, CDR2 SASEGT. The CDR3 sequence is 11 residues long. V lost 3 bases, J lost 9 bases, and 9 bases lay in between. The CDR3 region has the DNA TGTGCCAGCAGTGACACGGAGGGGCAGTACTTC. It codes for CASSDTEGQYF.

This chain links TRBV6-6 with TRBJ2-5, with TRBD2 matching over 8 bases. CDR1 and CDR2 from the germline V gene are MNHNY and SVGAGI (reference sequence). The CDR3 consists of 13 residues. The trim removed 8 bases at V and 1 base at J, leaving 3 bases unmatched. CDR3 sequence reads: CASDRGGQETQYF. The CDR3 DNA reads TGTGCCAGCGATCGGGGGGGCCAAGAGACCCAGTACTTC.

The chain recombines TRBV25-1 with TRBJ2-7; D is unresolved. Trimming stripped 6 bases from V and 5 bases from J, with 8 bases between. Germline lookup yields CDR1 MGHDK and CDR2 SYGVNS. This CDR3 has 11 residues. The CDR3 here is CASRYTHEQYF. CDR3 bases: TGTGCCAGCAGATACACCCACGAGCAGTACTTC.

The rearrangement uses TRBV30 and TRBJ2-7; maybe TRBD2 (5 bases). There are 13 residues in the CDR3. Germline values: CDR1 GTSNPN, CDR2 SVGIG (reference sequence). Trimming stripped 5 bases from V and 7 bases from J, with 18 bases between. The CDR3 is CAWGPGEFREQYF. The DNA for the CDR3 is TGTGCCTGGGGGCCCGGGGAATTTAGGGAGCAGTACTTC.

In the case of this clone: The junction departs from germline at one end; a sequencing error may be responsible. CDR3 in amino acids: CATGRDRGHEQYF. The CDR3 coding sequence is TGTGCCACCGGCAGAGATAGGGGCCACGAGCAGTACTTC. J is TRBJ2-7 and V is TRBV15, with D possibly TRBD1 on 5 matching bases. Germline V lookup: CDR1 LNHNV, CDR2 YYDKDF (reference sequence). The CDR3 is made up of 13 amino acids. The entire variable domain, with the rest obtained from reference TRBV15 and TRBJ2-7, is as follows: DAMVIQNPRYQVTQFGKPVTLSCSQTLNHNVMYWYQQKSSQAPKLLFHYYDKDFNNEADTPDNFQSRRPNTSFCFLDIRSPGLGDTAMYLCATGRDRGHEQYFGPGTRLTVT.